The sequence of this TCR beta chain was determined in a study of blood T cell repertoires in COVID-19. Study as a whole: Some COVID-19 samples were acute and others convalescent; all came from the United States, Italy and Spain. From T cells, B-cell-depleted T cells, or PBMCs came the material, which was cDNA or gDNA.

V was clipped by 2 bases and J by 2 bases, with 12 bases between them. This CDR3 region has 15 residues. Germline lookup yields CDR1 MNHNS and CDR2 SASEGT. Original methodology: Estimation of nucleated cell counts relied on the amplification of reference gene primers. Only in-frame clones appear in the TCRdb table, and some are missing; sequencing was by immunoSEQ multiplex PCR. V, J and clone size reflect that table, while D and trimming were determined from the DNA. The sample includes 250,000 to 300,000 clones, 81% of them seen just once. Sequenced input: peripheral blood. V usage is TRBV6-1 and J usage is TRBJ1-1; perhaps TRBD1 as D (6 bases). The receptor was isolated from a woman aged 60-70 years with active or convalescent COVID-19. The CDR3 bases are TGTGCCAGCAGTGAAACACAGGGAAGTAACACTGAAGCTTTCTTT. Translating gives CASSETQGSNTEAFF.